The 30 T cell receptor beta chains in this list originate from one sample, sequenced in a study of blood T cell repertoires in COVID-19 (TCRdb year 2020). Library creation used the immunoSEQ multiplex PCR assay. In its TCRdb copy, this immuneACCESS table keeps in-frame sequences only and misses some clones. Where compared with another copy, unresolved V genes explain less than half of these, and the others have no known cause. Across this sample there are roughly 210,000 clones, with about nine tenths seen only once. Roughly 7.2% of the sample is taken by the ten largest. Sequenced input: PBMCs or T cells enriched from blood (not recorded which). The receptors here all came from a man aged 25 to 45 in a cohort exposed to, infected with or recovered from COVID-19 (not recorded which).

The J gene is TRBJ2-3, the V gene TRBV7-2; perhaps TRBD1 as D (6 bases). With 5 bases removed from V and 2 bases from J, the gap between germline ends came to 11 bases. Germline loops: CDR1 SGHTA, CDR2 FQGNSA. CDR3 size: 14 residues. The DNA of the CDR3 is TGTGCCAGCAGCAAAAGGACAGCCACAGATACGCAGTATTTT. This sequence encodes CASSKRTATDTQYF.

The chain is built from TRBV3-1 (or the pseudogene TRBV3-2) and TRBJ2-1; TRBD2 is a possible D gene (6 bases). The CDR3 extends over 15 amino acids. Germline V lookup: CDR1 LGHDT, CDR2 YNNKEL (reference sequence). V lost 2 bases, J lost 3 bases, and 11 bases lay in between. CDR3 residues: CASSQLRDFYNEQFF. The CDR3 DNA reads as TGTGCCAGCAGCCAACTCCGGGACTTCTACAATGAGCAGTTCTTC.

The chain employs TRBV29-1 and TRBJ2-4, with 9 bases identical to TRBD1. The CDR3 length is 14 residues. The J segment lost 4 bases and the V segment lost 6 bases, leaving 7 bases of the junction unmatched. CDR1 and CDR2 from the germline V gene are SQVTM and ANQGSEA. CDR3 amino acids: CSVADRGQKNIQYF. The DNA for the CDR3 is TGCAGCGTAGCGGACAGGGGCCAAAAAAACATTCAGTACTTC.

V usage is TRBV7-8 and J usage is TRBJ1-2; 8 nucleotides line up with TRBD1. The length of the CDR3 is 16 residues. The ends lost 0 bases at V and 2 bases at J; junction bases unmatched: 5. Germline V CDR1 and CDR2: SGHVS, FQNEAQ. Here the CDR3 reads CASSLADRARNYGYTF. The CDR3 nucleotides are TGTGCCAGCAGCTTAGCGGACAGGGCCAGAAACTATGGCTACACCTTC.

J is TRBJ2-7 and V is TRBV7-9, with 11 nucleotides matching TRBD2. CDR3 length equals 15 residues. CDR1 and CDR2 (germline): SEHNR, FQNEAQ (reference sequence). Unmatched junction bases numbered 9, after V lost 8 bases and J lost 3 bases. This chain's CDR3 is CASLRGLAGGYEQYF. In DNA form, the CDR3 reads TGTGCCAGCCTCCGAGGGCTAGCGGGAGGCTACGAGCAGTACTTC. The entire variable domain, with the rest obtained from reference TRBV7-9 and TRBJ2-7, is as follows: DTGVSQNPRHKITKRGQNVTFRCDPISEHNRLYWYRQTLGQGPEFLTYFQNEAQLEKSRLLSDRFSAERPKGSFSTLEIQRTEQGDSAMYLCASLRGLAGGYEQYFGPGTRLTVT.

DNA of the CDR3: TGTGCCAGCTCCGAGGAATACGAGCAGTACTTC. As protein: CASSEEYEQYF. The chain has TRBV18 and TRBJ2-7; the D is unclear. This CDR3 comprises 11 residues. Germline V gene sequence: CDR1 KGHSH, CDR2 LQKENI. With 6 bases removed from V and 4 bases from J, the gap between germline ends came to 7 bases.

The chain combines TRBV29-1 with TRBJ1-4; the D gene is possibly TRBD1 (5 bases). Trimming took 4 bases from V and 5 from J, leaving 8 bases between them. Per the germline V gene, CDR1 is SQVTM and CDR2 is ANQGSEA. The CDR3 has 12 amino acids. Here the CDR3 reads CSVVGANEKLFF. DNA of the CDR3: TGCAGCGTTGTAGGGGCGAATGAAAAACTGTTTTTT.

This chain uses TRBV28 with TRBJ2-1, with 8 bases lining up with TRBD2. Germline assignment: CDR1 MDHEN and CDR2 SYDVKM. Germline trimming cut 7 bases from V and 6 bases from J; bases unmatched to any gene: 11. This CDR3 region has 15 residues. The CDR3 region is CASTTPPAGVNEQFF. The DNA for the CDR3 is TGTGCCAGCACCACCCCCCCAGCGGGAGTCAATGAGCAGTTCTTC.

The chain employs TRBV5-1 and TRBJ2-2; TRBD1 might be the D (6 bases). Trimming cost V 3 bases and J 0 bases, with 9 bases left between them. Germline V gene lookup returns CDR1 SGHRS and CDR2 YFSETQ. The CDR3 is 15 amino acids. CDR3 sequence: CASSWTAPNTGELFF. CDR3 coding DNA: TGCGCCAGCAGCTGGACAGCGCCGAACACCGGGGAGCTGTTTTTT.

The chain joins TRBV29-1 to TRBJ2-5, with D tentatively TRBD2 (5 bases). The CDR3 loop spans 13 amino acids. Deletions cut 6 bases from V and 7 bases from J, with 18 bases between. CDR1 is SQVTM and CDR2 is ANQGSEA in the germline V gene. The CDR3 DNA reads as TGCAGCGTCCCCTGGGATGTCCGGGGGACCCAGTACTTC. Translating gives CSVPWDVRGTQYF.

This chain links TRBV27 with TRBJ2-7; D call uncertain. The germline gives CDR1 MNHEY, CDR2 SMNVEV (reference sequence). Trimming stripped 5 bases from V and 3 bases from J, with 14 bases between. This CDR3 is built from 14 residues. CDR3 DNA: TGTGCCAGCAGTGAGATGGGCACGTACTACGAGCAGTACTTC. It codes for CASSEMGTYYEQYF.

The chain links TRBV19 to TRBJ2-7; tentative D call: TRBD2 (6 bases). Germline CDR1 and CDR2: LNHDA and SQIVND (reference sequence). The CDR3 has 15 amino acids. The V end was cut by 4 bases, the J end by 4 bases, with 17 bases between. The CDR3, as DNA: TGTGCCAGTAGTAGGATCGGGAGAGGTTATTACGAGCAGTACTTC. It codes for CASSRIGRGYYEQYF.

The genes are TRBV7-3 and TRBJ2-1; a weak D match, TRBD2 (6 bases). The CDR3 is made up of 14 amino acids. Between the trimmed V and J ends, which lost 1 base and 9 bases, there was a span of 13 bases. CDR1 and CDR2 (germline): SGHTA, FQGTGA. The CDR3 DNA follows: TGTGCCAGCAGCTTAAATGGCGGGATGGTTGAGCAGTTCTTC. As protein: CASSLNGGMVEQFF.

This clone was seen only a few times. V usage is TRBV5-1 and J usage is TRBJ2-1; TRBD2 might be the D (5 bases). Germline V CDR1 and CDR2: SGHRS, YFSETQ. CDR3 size: 15 residues. The ends were cut back, 4 bases at V and 6 bases at J, with 17 bases in the middle. The CDR3: CASSLPLSGGNEQFF. CDR3 bases: TGCGCCAGCAGCCTCCCCCTGAGCGGAGGCAATGAGCAGTTCTTC.

In the case of this clone: The sample contains more than one DNA sequence encoding this CDR3. V usage is TRBV6-6 and J usage is TRBJ2-2; D uncertain. V gave up 2 bases and J gave up 0 bases, with 4 bases separating them. The germline gives CDR1 MNHNY, CDR2 SVGAGI (reference sequence). The CDR3 is 14 amino acids. CDR3 sequence (DNA): TGTGCCAGCAGTTACGGGCCGAACACCGGGGAGCTGTTTTTT. Translating gives CASSYGPNTGELFF.

This chain uses TRBV7-9 with TRBJ1-1; weak D call: TRBD1 (6 bases). This CDR3 is 14 amino acids long. The ends were cut back, 4 bases at V and 4 bases at J, with 13 bases in the middle. Germline loops: CDR1 SEHNR, CDR2 FQNEAQ (reference sequence). Here the CDR3 reads CASSSPGGGTEAFF. The CDR3 DNA is TGTGCCAGCAGCTCTCCGGGAGGGGGCACTGAAGCTTTCTTT.

In its sample, this clone was seen a few times. The chain combines TRBV7-2 with TRBJ1-5, with a weak D call TRBD1 (6 bases). The V and J ends lost 3 bases and 0 bases respectively, with 15 bases between them. The CDR3 spans 17 residues. Germline CDR1 reads SGHTA; CDR2 reads FQGNSA. CDR3 nucleotides: TGTGCCAGCAGCTTCATTGGGGGCGTTCGTAGCAATCAGCCCCAGCATTTT. This encodes CASSFIGGVRSNQPQHF.

The chain joins TRBV4-1 to TRBJ1-2, with D unresolved. This CDR3 contains 16 residues. The germline V and J ends were trimmed by 4 bases and 6 bases, with 21 bases remaining between them. Germline CDR1 reads MGHRA; CDR2 reads YSYEKL. The CDR3 sequence: CASSLKHWARNHGYTF. CDR3 coding DNA: TGCGCCAGCAGCCTTAAACATTGGGCCCGGAACCATGGCTACACCTTC.

The chain carries TRBV19 and TRBJ2-1; 11 bases are shared with TRBD2. The CDR3 spans 15 residues. V trimming: 7 bases; J trimming: 5 bases; junction bases outside the gene matches: 7. Germline V gene lookup returns CDR1 LNHDA and CDR2 SQIVND (reference sequence). The CDR3 region is CASNQGTSGHNEQFF. CDR3 nucleotides: TGTGCCAGTAATCAGGGGACTAGCGGACACAATGAGCAGTTCTTC.

The rearrangement links TRBV2 to TRBJ2-1; 10 bases match TRBD2. Per germline, CDR1 SNHLY and CDR2 FYNNEI. Unmatched junction bases numbered 9, after V lost 1 base and J lost 0 bases. The CDR3 loop spans 19 amino acids. Here the CDR3 reads CASSEEGTSVRSSYNEQFF. In nucleotides, the CDR3 is TGTGCCAGCAGTGAAGAGGGGACTAGCGTCCGGAGCTCCTACAATGAGCAGTTCTTC.

This clone has only one observation. The DNA of the CDR3 is TGTGCCAGCTCACCTTTTAGCGGGAGGGCCGCCTCTGAGCAGTTCTTC. Amino acids: CASSPFSGRAASEQFF. The V gene is TRBV18, the J gene TRBJ2-1; 11 bases map to TRBD2. There are 16 residues in the CDR3. V was clipped by 3 bases and J by 9 bases; unmatched bases: 10. The germline V gene encodes CDR1 KGHSH and CDR2 LQKENI.

This chain links TRBV7-6 with TRBJ2-1; D gene uncertain. V was cut by 3 bases and J by 5 bases, with 11 bases left in between. The CDR3 consists of 14 residues. Germline V gene sequence: CDR1 SGHVS, CDR2 FNYEAQ. Here the CDR3 DNA reads TGTGCCAGCAGCTTCAAGCGCTTGGACAATGAGCAGTTCTTC. It is translated as CASSFKRLDNEQFF.

The V call is TRBV28, the J call TRBJ1-1; 7 bases map to TRBD1. V gave up 4 bases and J gave up 0 bases; unmatched junction bases: 8. Germline lookup yields CDR1 MDHEN and CDR2 SYDVKM. The CDR3 runs to 16 residues. The DNA for the CDR3 is TGTGCCAGCAGTTACAGTGGACAGGAATTGAACACTGAAGCTTTCTTT. It codes for CASSYSGQELNTEAFF. The full variable domain, its missing parts supplied by reference TRBV28 and TRBJ1-1, is DVKVTQSSRYLVKRTGEKVFLECVQDMDHENMFWYRQDPGLGLRLIYFSYDVKMKEKGDIPEGYSVSREKKERFSLILESASTNQTSMYLCASSYSGQELNTEAFFGQGTRLTVV.

The V call is TRBV25-1, the J call TRBJ2-1; 12 nucleotides agree with TRBD2. This CDR3 is 18 amino acids long. V was pared by 2 bases and J by 4 bases, with 9 bases of the junction left unmatched. Germline CDR1 MGHDK, CDR2 SYGVNS. CDR3 in DNA: TGTGCCAGCAGTGAAGGCGGACTAGCGGGAAAGCCTTACAATGAGCAGTTCTTC. Translation: CASSEGGLAGKPYNEQFF. The entire variable domain, with the rest obtained from reference TRBV25-1 and TRBJ2-1, is as follows: EADIYQTPRYLVIGTGKKITLECSQTMGHDKMYWYQQDPGMELHLIHYSYGVNSTEKGDLSSESTVSRIRTEHFPLTLESARPSHTSQYLCASSEGGLAGKPYNEQFFGPGTRLTVL.

This clone showed up just once. The gene calls are TRBV19 and TRBJ1-5; 9 bases are shared with TRBD1. V shed 5 bases, J shed 7 bases, and the junction held 21 bases outside the gene matches. This CDR3 contains 19 residues. Germline assignment: CDR1 LNHDA and CDR2 SQIVND (reference sequence). The CDR3 protein is CASSAPPGQGSPGRQPQHF. As DNA, the CDR3 is TGTGCCAGTAGTGCTCCCCCGGGACAGGGTTCCCCCGGTAGGCAGCCCCAGCATTTT.

V usage is TRBV7-6 and J usage is TRBJ2-3; 9 nucleotides match TRBD2. The CDR3 runs to 17 residues. Germline-derived CDR1 and CDR2 are SGHVS and FNYEAQ. Trimming took 5 bases from V and 3 from J; bases not matched to a gene: 12. CDR3 sequence (DNA): TGTGCCAGCAGCCGGACTTTTGCGGGAGGGCCGACAGATACGCAGTATTTT. Residues: CASSRTFAGGPTDTQYF.

The genes are TRBV28 and TRBJ1-1; D not resolved. V lost 2 bases to trimming and J lost 4 bases, with 8 bases between them. This CDR3 region has 13 residues. Germline V gives CDR1 MDHEN, CDR2 SYDVKM. The CDR3 sequence: CASSLPSGTEAFF. Written as DNA, the CDR3 is TGTGCCAGCAGTTTACCGTCGGGCACTGAAGCTTTCTTT.

V and J are TRBV11-2 and TRBJ2-2; TRBD1 is a possible D gene (5 bases). Trimming removed 4 bases at V and 0 bases at J, with 12 bases between. CDR3 length equals 16 residues. Germline CDR1 is SGHAT and CDR2 is FQNNGV. CDR3 sequence: CASSSSYRTNTGELFF. Written as DNA, the CDR3 is TGTGCCAGCAGCTCCAGCTACAGGACGAACACCGGGGAGCTGTTTTTT.

The chain joins TRBV21-1 to TRBJ1-2; the D call TRBD1 from the table was never checked on the DNA. TRBV21-1 is a pseudogene segment. The CDR3 runs 18 residues. The CDR3 reads CASSKFGQGESSNYGYTF. The CDR3 DNA follows: TGTGCCAGCAGCAAATTTGGACAGGGCGAATCCTCAAACTATGGCTACACCTTC.

The chain is built from TRBV7-9 and TRBJ1-1; TRBD1 might be the D (5 bases). The CDR3 is 16 residues long. V lost 5 bases and J 0 bases, leaving 16 bases between the germline ends. Germline lookup yields CDR1 SEHNR and CDR2 FQNEAQ (reference sequence). In DNA form, the CDR3 reads TGTGCCAGCAGCCCTCAGGGTTCAGGGATGAACACTGAAGCTTTCTTT. As protein: CASSPQGSGMNTEAFF.